The 13 T cell receptor beta chains below all came from one sample that was sequenced in a study of CD8+CD57+ T cells in acquired aplastic anemia. According to the study, genomic DNA was the template for TCR beta VDJ and CDR3 profiling. TCRdb called the reads again in MiXCR, with one record for every CDR3 protein. Counted here are 250,000 to 300,000 distinct CDR3 sequences, approximately 60% occurring once; the ten biggest clones make up under 1.5%. Sequenced patients had shown CD8+CD57+ cell expansion by flow cytometry. The sample comprised sorted CD4+, CD8+, or CD8+CD57+ T cells (not recorded which) from PBMCs. These TCRs come from a human donor with aplastic anemia.

This chain joins TRBV2 and TRBJ2-5; D uncertain. The germline V gene has CDR1 SNHLY and CDR2 FYNNEI. This CDR3 has 11 residues. V shed 3 bases and J shed 10 bases, with 9 bases lying between them. The CDR3 DNA reads TGTGCCAGCAGTGACCCAGACGACCAGTACTTC. As protein: CASSDPDDQYF. Using reference TRBV2 and TRBJ2-5 for the parts outside the CDR3, the full variable domain is EPEVTQTPSHQVTQMGQEVILRCVPISNHLYFYWYRQILGQKVEFLVSFYNNEISEKSEIFDDQFSVERPDGSNFTLKIRSTKLEDSAMYFCASSDPDDQYFGPGTRLLVL.

V and J are TRBV15 and TRBJ1-6; TRBD1 agrees at 8 bases. The CDR3 runs to 17 residues. J was trimmed by 10 bases and V by 3 bases; bases with no gene match: 14. Germline V CDR1 and CDR2: LNHNV, YYDKDF (reference sequence). CDR3 amino acids: CATSSRAGQGGRSPLHF. The CDR3 DNA sequence: TGTGCCACCAGCAGTCGTGCCGGACAGGGCGGTCGGTCACCCCTCCACTTT.

This clonotype was seen a few times. A much bigger clone sits one base away, suggesting this may be a read error. The chain combines TRBV5-1 with TRBJ2-7, with a tentative D call TRBD1 (6 bases). Germline CDR1 and CDR2: SGHRS and YFSETQ. V lost 0 bases and J 3 bases, leaving 16 bases between the germline ends. The CDR3 spans 16 residues. CDR3 sequence: CASSLATSGVFYEQYF. The DNA of the CDR3 is TGCGCCAGCAGCTTGGCCACGTCAGGGGTATTCTACGAGCAGTACTTC.

This chain links TRBV7-8 with TRBJ1-3; D is unresolved. From germline, CDR1 is SGHVS and CDR2 FQNEAQ. V shed 1 base and J shed 8 bases, with 24 bases lying between them. This CDR3 has 18 residues. The CDR3 sequence: CASSLGFIVTDYGYTIYF. For the CDR3, the DNA is TGTGCCAGCAGCTTAGGTTTTATAGTTACAGACTATGGCTACACCATATATTTT. The whole variable domain, remainder taken from reference TRBV7-8 and TRBJ1-3, is GAGVSQSPRYKVAKRGQDVALRCDPISGHVSLFWYQQALGQGPEFLTYFQNEAQLDKSGLPSDRFFAERPEGSVSTLKIQRTQQEDSAVYLCASSLGFIVTDYGYTIYFGEGSWLTVV.

The chain uses TRBV7-3 and TRBJ2-1, with D hard to call. CDR1 and CDR2 (germline): SGHTA, FQGTGA. V lost 2 bases, J lost 0 bases, and 14 bases lay in between. This CDR3 spans 17 amino acids. CDR3 amino acids: CASSLGRSSHSYNEQFF. The CDR3 DNA sequence: TGTGCCAGCAGCTTAGGGCGTAGTAGCCACTCCTACAATGAGCAGTTCTTC.

This clonotype was counted a few times. The chain recombines TRBV20-1 with TRBJ1-1; TRBD1 might be the D (6 bases). The germline V gene has CDR1 DFQATT and CDR2 SNEGSKA (reference sequence). V was trimmed by 0 bases and J by 1 base, leaving 15 bases between them. This CDR3 has 16 amino acids. The CDR3, as DNA: TGCAGTGCTAGAGATTCGGGCGGGACAAGGAACACTGAAGCTTTCTTT. It yields the protein CSARDSGGTRNTEAFF.

This clonotype was recorded many times. The V and J genes are TRBV7-9 and TRBJ1-5; weak D call: TRBD1 (5 bases). The CDR3 is 15 amino acids. The V end was cut by 6 bases, the J end by 0 bases, with 12 bases between. Germline V gene lookup returns CDR1 SEHNR and CDR2 FQNEAQ (reference sequence). The CDR3 loop reads CASSSDSYSNQPQHF. The CDR3 region has the DNA TGTGCCAGCAGTTCCGACAGCTATAGCAATCAGCCCCAGCATTTT. Full variable domain (missing parts from reference TRBV7-9 and TRBJ1-5): DTGVSQNPRHKITKRGQNVTFRCDPISEHNRLYWYRQTLGQGPEFLTYFQNEAQLEKSRLLSDRFSAERPKGSFSTLEIQRTEQGDSAMYLCASSSDSYSNQPQHFGDGTRLSIL.

This clonotype is categorized as large. The V and J genes are TRBV7-6 and TRBJ2-5, with 8 bases aligning to TRBD1. Germline-derived CDR1 and CDR2 are SGHVS and FNYEAQ. This CDR3 is built from 14 residues. V dropped 6 bases and J dropped 5; count of bases not matched to a gene: 8. DNA for the CDR3: TGTGCCAGCAGAAAAGACAGGGGAGAGGAGACCCAGTACTTC. This encodes CASRKDRGEETQYF.

Worth noting for this clonotype: The conserved phenylalanine or tryptophan is not found at the CDR3 terminus, so this likely reflects a read error. The DNA is left out, because the CDR3 cannot be placed on it with certainty; the CDR3 is given as TCRdb lists it. This chain uses TRBV5-1 with TRBJ2-3; the D call in the table, TRBD1, was not verified against the DNA. The germline CDR1 and CDR2 sequences are SGHRS and YFSETQ. Ends included, the CDR3 has 10 residues. The CDR3 spells CASSSHHGRV.

This clonotype was seen repeatedly, ten times or more. The chain combines TRBV3-1 with TRBJ1-4, with D tentatively TRBD1 (6 bases). The CDR3 is made up of 14 amino acids. V lost 4 bases, J lost 7 bases, and 13 bases lay in between. Per germline, CDR1 LGHDT and CDR2 YNNKEL (reference sequence). The chain's CDR3 is CASSPGAGAEKLFF. CDR3 coding DNA: TGTGCCAGCAGCCCAGGGGCAGGGGCTGAAAAACTGTTTTTT.

The gene calls are TRBV20-1 and TRBJ2-5, with D uncertain. V lost 0 bases and J lost 7, with 6 bases in between. There are 11 residues in the CDR3. CDR1 and CDR2 from the germline V gene are DFQATT and SNEGSKA (reference sequence). CDR3 in DNA: TGCAGTGCTAGAGATCAGGCGACCCAGTACTTC. Amino acids: CSARDQATQYF.

As regards this clonotype: Germline is not matched at one junction end, which may reflect a read error. This sequence joins TRBV9 and TRBJ1-2, with 10 bases fitting TRBD1. The CDR3 covers 16 residues. Looked up from germline, CDR1 is SGDLS and CDR2 is YYNGEE. The CDR3 DNA reads as TGCGCCAGCAGCTTGGGACAGGGGTACGGTGGCTATGGCTACACCTTC. Translation gives CASSLGQGYGGYGYTF.

This chain links TRBV10-3 with TRBJ2-1; 12 bases agree with TRBD1. Trimming took 2 bases from V and 0 from J; bases not matched to a gene: 14. Germline assignment: CDR1 ENHRY and CDR2 SYGVKD. The CDR3 length is 21 residues. The CDR3 region is CAISERDRGLSSVSSYNEQFF. In DNA, the CDR3 is TGTGCCATCAGTGAGAGGGACAGGGGGCTTAGTTCGGTTAGCTCCTACAATGAGCAGTTCTTC.